This T cell receptor (beta chain) stems from a study of shared clonotypes between healthy human individuals. Overall study: Each donor contributed plates that comprised three CD4 naive, three CD4 memory, two CD8 naive and one CD8 memory.

Overall study findings and caveats: Clonotypes which were not shared had lower generation probabilities than clonotypes that all four donors shared. Sharing across a handful of donors was seen in around 5% of naive CD4 clonotypes.

Germline CDR1 MNHNS, CDR2 SASEGT. The CDR3 length is 12 residues. Trimming took off 10 bases at V and 2 bases at J, with 10 bases between the two ends. Libraries were prepared by immunoSEQ multiplex PCR; TCRdb keeps only in-frame clonotypes and omits some of them. Of about 520,000 clones listed, approximately 94% are singletons. From CD4+ cells came CD45RA+ naive and CD45RA-negative memory subsets. As concerns this clone: Its antigen remains unknown.

Sequenced: naive CD4+ T cells sorted from blood. Subset indicated: CD45RA+ positively selected. The sequence was obtained from a woman aged 25 to 45 in good health. The chain couples TRBV6-1 to TRBJ2-3, with D unclear. CDR3 nucleotide sequence: TGTGCCACCTGTGGAGACACAGATACGCAGTATTTT. Translation gives CATCGDTDTQYF.